What follows are 27 T cell receptor beta chains derived from one specimen sequenced in a study of technical replicates of blood from a handful of donors. TCRdb keeps only in-frame clones here, not all; method: immunoSEQ multiplex PCR. This table has approximately 73,000 clones, 85% to 95% appearing once. The sample was T cells isolated from PBMCs. The receptors come from a human donor in good health.

The chain combines TRBV28 with TRBJ1-5; 8 bases line up with TRBD1. The CDR3 length is 16 residues. V dropped 6 bases and J dropped 4; count of bases not matched to a gene: 11. The germline V gene encodes CDR1 MDHEN and CDR2 SYDVKM. The CDR3 reads CASSSLTGGGNQPQHF. The CDR3 DNA is TGTGCCAGCAGCTCCTTAACAGGGGGTGGGAATCAGCCCCAGCATTTT.

This clone was detected a few times. This chain uses TRBV4-1 with TRBJ2-2, with D possibly matching TRBD1 (6 bases). The V gene's germline CDR1 is MGHRA and CDR2 YSYEKL. The CDR3 has 19 residues. V lost 2 bases and J 4 bases, leaving 23 bases between the germline ends. The CDR3 protein is CASSQIGMGTGKTTGELFF. The CDR3 nucleotides are TGCGCCAGCAGCCAAATCGGGATGGGTACAGGGAAGACCACCGGGGAGCTGTTTTTT.

The rearrangement joins TRBV5-1 to TRBJ2-3, with a tentative D call TRBD2 (6 bases). Per the germline V gene, CDR1 is SGHRS and CDR2 is YFSETQ. The V end was cut by 6 bases, the J end by 4 bases, with 15 bases between. The CDR3 length is 14 residues. CDR3 loop: CASKYVGGADTQYF. The CDR3 DNA is TGCGCCAGCAAATATGTGGGAGGAGCAGATACGCAGTATTTT.

This chain connects TRBV10-3 to TRBJ2-2, with unresolved D. The V gene's germline CDR1 is ENHRY and CDR2 SYGVKD. The CDR3 has 12 residues. V lost 5 bases to trimming and J lost 8 bases, with 9 bases between them. CDR3 residues: CAISPTSGELFF. DNA for the CDR3: TGTGCCATCAGTCCAACCAGTGGGGAGCTGTTTTTT.

This chain links TRBV4-2 with TRBJ2-7, with D maybe TRBD2 (6 bases). CDR1 and CDR2 from the germline V gene are LGHNA and YNFKEQ. Trimming removed 4 bases from V and 3 bases from J, with 10 bases in between. This CDR3 has 13 amino acids. DNA of the CDR3: TGTGCCAGCAGCCCGGTGGGGGGCTACGAGCAGTACTTC. It encodes CASSPVGGYEQYF.

J is TRBJ1-2 and V is TRBV19, with 10 bases identical to TRBD1. The CDR3 is 17 residues long. V shed 7 bases, J shed 0 bases, and the junction held 11 bases outside the gene matches. Per the germline V gene, CDR1 is LNHDA and CDR2 is SQIVND (reference sequence). CDR3 region: CASNPHRDRGPNYGYTF. CDR3 sequence (DNA): TGTGCCAGTAATCCACACCGGGACAGGGGACCTAACTATGGCTACACCTTC.

This chain connects TRBV30 to TRBJ1-4; D possibly corresponds to TRBD1 (5 bases). Per germline, CDR1 GTSNPN and CDR2 SVGIG (reference sequence). The CDR3 extends over 14 amino acids. V lost 3 bases and J lost 5, with 13 bases in between. The CDR3 DNA reads TGTGCCTGGAGGCAGGGCGCCGGGAATGAAAAACTGTTTTTT. Protein: CAWRQGAGNEKLFF.

This clone has a single count. The CDR3 sequence: CASSLRTSHGDTQYF. CDR3 in DNA: TGTGCCAGCAGCCTGAGGACTAGCCATGGAGATACGCAGTATTTT. The chain links TRBV7-9 to TRBJ2-3; TRBD2 agrees at 8 bases. Per the germline V gene, CDR1 is SEHNR and CDR2 is FQNEAQ (reference sequence). CDR3 size: 15 residues. V was pared by 5 bases and J by 5 bases, with 9 bases of the junction left unmatched. The variable domain in full, with the rest retrieved from reference TRBV7-9 and TRBJ2-3, is DTGVSQNPRHKITKRGQNVTFRCDPISEHNRLYWYRQTLGQGPEFLTYFQNEAQLEKSRLLSDRFSAERPKGSFSTLEIQRTEQGDSAMYLCASSLRTSHGDTQYFGPGTRLTVL.

The chain is built from TRBV5-6 and TRBJ2-3, with TRBD1 as a possible D gene (6 bases). CDR1 SGHDT and CDR2 YYEEEE come from the germline V gene. V was pared by 2 bases and J by 2 bases, with 12 bases between. This CDR3 region has 15 residues. CDR3 amino acids: CASSFIGGVTDTQYF. In DNA form, the CDR3 reads TGTGCCAGCAGCTTTATTGGGGGCGTCACAGATACGCAGTATTTT.

The V call is TRBV27, the J call TRBJ2-7; 8 bases are shared with TRBD2. The ends lost 5 bases at V and 7 bases at J; junction bases unmatched: 10. CDR1 is MNHEY and CDR2 is SMNVEV in the germline V gene (reference sequence). The CDR3 spans 14 residues. CDR3 sequence: CASSLTTTGGEQYF. The CDR3 bases are TGTGCCAGCAGTCTAACGACCACGGGAGGGGAGCAGTACTTC.

V usage is TRBV5-1 and J usage is TRBJ2-1; 10 nucleotides align to TRBD2. From germline, CDR1 is SGHRS and CDR2 YFSETQ. The CDR3 loop spans 17 amino acids. The junction had 10 bases not matched to a gene; V was cut back by 6 bases and J by 1 base. The CDR3 DNA is TGCGCCAGCACCGATTTTACTAGCGGGGTATCCTACAATGAGCAGTTCTTC. Translated, it gives CASTDFTSGVSYNEQFF.

The J gene is TRBJ1-2, the V gene TRBV6-1, with 11 bases lining up with TRBD1. The CDR3 covers 14 residues. Per the germline V gene, CDR1 is MNHNS and CDR2 is SASEGT. J gave up 7 bases and V 6 bases, and 7 bases lay outside the gene matches. The CDR3 protein is CASSRDRGTIGYTF. The DNA of the CDR3 is TGTGCCAGCAGCCGGGACAGGGGGACTATTGGCTACACCTTC.

The chain links TRBV9 to TRBJ2-5; 7 nucleotides line up with TRBD1. V was clipped by 0 bases and J by 5 bases; unmatched bases: 7. Germline V gene sequence: CDR1 SGDLS, CDR2 YYNGEE. This CDR3 region has 15 residues. The CDR3: CASSVEDRDIETQYF. The CDR3 bases are TGTGCCAGCAGCGTAGAAGACAGGGATATCGAGACCCAGTACTTC.

CDR3 protein: CAISEDFGTGRLTQPQHF. DNA for the CDR3: TGTGCCATCAGTGAGGATTTCGGGACAGGGAGGCTTACTCAGCCCCAGCATTTT. The chain combines TRBV10-3 with TRBJ1-5; 9 bases are shared with TRBD1. V was clipped by 2 bases and J by 6 bases; unmatched bases: 14. CDR1 is ENHRY, CDR2 SYGVKD, per germline. CDR3 size: 18 residues.

This rearrangement joins TRBV7-9 to TRBJ1-1; D ambiguous. CDR1 and CDR2 from the germline V gene are SEHNR and FQNEAQ (reference sequence). V was pared by 6 bases and J by 1 base, with 9 bases between. The CDR3 extends over 13 amino acids. The CDR3 bases are TGTGCCAGCAGGCGGGATCCGAACACTGAAGCTTTCTTT. Translating it yields CASRRDPNTEAFF. The entire variable domain, with the rest obtained from reference TRBV7-9 and TRBJ1-1, is as follows: DTGVSQNPRHKITKRGQNVTFRCDPISEHNRLYWYRQTLGQGPEFLTYFQNEAQLEKSRLLSDRFSAERPKGSFSTLEIQRTEQGDSAMYLCASRRDPNTEAFFGQGTRLTVV.

The V gene is TRBV7-3, the J gene TRBJ2-1; D is undetermined. The CDR3 consists of 14 residues. Germline CDR1 is SGHTA and CDR2 is FQGTGA. Trimming removed 6 bases from V and 6 bases from J, with 15 bases in between. The CDR3 DNA reads TGTGCCAGCAGTCGTACGGGTCAGCCCAATGAGCAGTTCTTC. It codes for CASSRTGQPNEQFF.

The chain couples TRBV4-1 to TRBJ2-7; 7 bases align to TRBD1. This CDR3 has 14 residues. Germline values: CDR1 MGHRA, CDR2 YSYEKL. J lost 1 base, V lost 4 bases, and 4 bases had no gene match. The CDR3 is CASSLRDSSYEQYF. The CDR3, as DNA: TGCGCCAGCAGCCTCCGGGACAGTTCCTACGAGCAGTACTTC.

This chain connects TRBV4-1 to TRBJ2-7; TRBD1 is a possible D gene (8 bases). CDR3 length equals 16 residues. Between the trimmed V and J ends, which lost 4 bases and 7 bases, there was a span of 23 bases. CDR1 and CDR2 (germline): MGHRA, YSYEKL. The CDR3 reads CASSRGAGGLGGEQYF. The CDR3, as DNA: TGCGCCAGCAGCCGAGGGGCAGGGGGCTTGGGAGGGGAGCAGTACTTC.

The chain has TRBV9 and TRBJ2-7, with TRBD1 matching 7 bases. Germline CDR1 reads SGDLS; CDR2 reads YYNGEE. The CDR3 loop spans 14 amino acids. The V gene end was trimmed by 4 bases and the J gene end by 2 bases; junction bases not matched to a gene: 6. The CDR3, as DNA: TGTGCCAGCAGCCCGTCGACAGGGACCTACGAGCAGTACTTC. This codes for CASSPSTGTYEQYF.

The chain recombines TRBV4-3 with TRBJ2-3; TRBD2 matches 12 bases. Looked up from germline, CDR1 is LGHNA and CDR2 is YSLEER. The CDR3 runs 16 residues. After removal of 4 bases from V and 4 bases from J, the junction contained 6 bases not matched to a gene. The CDR3 is CASSLRLAGAPDTQYF. CDR3 sequence (DNA): TGCGCCAGCAGCCTTCGACTAGCGGGAGCCCCAGATACGCAGTATTTT.

The rearrangement uses TRBV7-3 and TRBJ2-3; 7 nucleotides match TRBD1. The J segment lost 2 bases and the V segment lost 6 bases, leaving 11 bases of the junction unmatched. Per the germline V gene, CDR1 is SGHTA and CDR2 is FQGTGA. The CDR3 is made up of 16 amino acids. In DNA, the CDR3 is TGTGCCAGCAGTCCCACACCGGGACAGCTCACAGATACGCAGTATTTT. This codes for CASSPTPGQLTDTQYF.

V gene TRBV7-8 combines with J gene TRBJ2-2, with TRBD1 as a possible D gene (6 bases). Trimming removed 5 bases at V and 2 bases at J, with 15 bases between. The CDR3 covers 16 residues. CDR1 and CDR2 (germline): SGHVS, FQNEAQ. The CDR3 region is CASSGRKGVNTGELFF. DNA of the CDR3: TGTGCCAGCAGCGGGCGGAAGGGGGTAAACACCGGGGAGCTGTTTTTT.

The chain uses TRBV28 and TRBJ2-2; TRBD1 aligns across 7 bases. Germline CDR1 MDHEN, CDR2 SYDVKM. CDR3 size: 17 residues. The V segment lost 5 bases and the J segment 2 bases; nucleotides outside the gene matches: 11. The CDR3 bases are TGTGCCAGCAGTCCTAGACAGGGAAAATCAAACACCGGGGAGCTGTTTTTT. As protein: CASSPRQGKSNTGELFF.

V gene TRBV5-4 combines with J gene TRBJ1-2; a weak D match, TRBD1 (5 bases). The V gene lost 4 bases and the J gene lost 4 bases, with 14 bases spanning the gap. CDR1 and CDR2 (germline): SGHNT, YYREEE (reference sequence). The CDR3 totals 14 residues. As DNA, the CDR3 is TGTGCCAGCAGCCCAACGGGAGGGGCCTATGGCTACACCTTC. The encoded protein is CASSPTGGAYGYTF.

The gene calls are TRBV4-3 and TRBJ1-5; the D gene is possibly TRBD1 (5 bases). V lost 0 bases to trimming and J lost 10 bases, with 16 bases between them. The CDR3 sequence is 15 residues long. CDR1 is LGHNA, CDR2 YSLEER, per germline. The CDR3 DNA reads TGCGCCAGCAGCCAAGATCGGGCAGGGATTTTTCCCCAGCATTTT. Translated, it gives CASSQDRAGIFPQHF.

This clone was picked up one time. The chain has TRBV19 and TRBJ1-4, with 7 bases fitting TRBD1. Germline CDR1 and CDR2: LNHDA and SQIVND (reference sequence). J lost 5 bases, V lost 1 base, and 1 base had no gene match. CDR3 length: 14 amino acids. The DNA for the CDR3 is TGTGCCAGTAGTATAGGACAGGGAAATGAAAAACTGTTTTTT. Protein sequence: CASSIGQGNEKLFF.

The rearrangement uses TRBV5-6 and TRBJ2-5; no definite D call. The CDR3 has 13 residues. V was shortened by 2 bases and J by 3 bases, with 8 bases between the two germline ends. Germline loops: CDR1 SGHDT, CDR2 YYEEEE. CDR3 DNA sequence: TGTGCCAGCAGCTTTTCGGCGGAAGAGACCCAGTACTTC. It encodes CASSFSAEETQYF.